These 20 T cell receptor beta chains were sequenced from one sample in a study of T cell responses to AZD1222 COVID-19 vaccine. Assay used: immunoSEQ multiplex PCR; TCRdb lists only in-frame clones, some missing. The sample table includes over 120,000 clones. Sequenced input: peripheral blood. The receptors were sampled from an adult in good health.

The chain employs TRBV7-9 and TRBJ1-1; D possibly corresponds to TRBD1 (6 bases). CDR1 is SEHNR, CDR2 FQNEAQ, per germline (reference sequence). The V and J ends lost 7 bases and 11 bases respectively, with 23 bases between them. CDR3 length equals 14 residues. Written as DNA, the CDR3 is TGTGCCAGCACCGGGGGGATATGGACAGACGGCGCTTTCTTT. Translated, it gives CASTGGIWTDGAFF.

The chain is built from TRBV7-7 and TRBJ1-4, with unresolved D. Between the trimmed V and J ends, which lost 1 base and 4 bases, there was a span of 4 bases. The V gene's germline CDR1 is SSHAT and CDR2 FNYEAQ (reference sequence). CDR3 size: 13 residues. The CDR3 bases are TGTGCCAGCAGCTTAGAAGTTAATGAAAAACTGTTTTTT. It is translated as CASSLEVNEKLFF.

The rearrangement joins TRBV4-1 to TRBJ1-2; D call uncertain. The germline gives CDR1 MGHRA, CDR2 YSYEKL. Trimming took 1 base from V and 4 from J, leaving 16 bases between them. The CDR3 loop spans 16 amino acids. CDR3 sequence: CASSQAAAFDTYGYTF. DNA for the CDR3: TGCGCCAGCAGCCAAGCCGCGGCCTTTGACACCTATGGCTACACCTTC.

This chain connects TRBV10-2 to TRBJ1-2; tentative D call: TRBD1 (6 bases). The length of the CDR3 is 13 residues. Germline V lookup: CDR1 WSHSY, CDR2 SAAADI. The germline V and J ends were trimmed by 0 bases and 12 bases, with 14 bases remaining between them. CDR3 in amino acids: CASSESAGAPNTF. CDR3 nucleotide sequence: TGCGCCAGCAGTGAGTCGGCAGGGGCCCCCAACACCTTC.

This chain joins TRBV30 and TRBJ1-1; D ambiguous. Germline V gene lookup returns CDR1 GTSNPN and CDR2 SVGIG (reference sequence). V lost 4 bases, J lost 1 base, and 10 bases lay in between. The length of the CDR3 is 13 residues. CDR3 in DNA: TGTGCCTGGAAGACGGAACGGAACACTGAAGCTTTCTTT. It is translated as CAWKTERNTEAFF.

This sequence joins TRBV5-1 and TRBJ2-7; TRBD1 matches 8 bases. Trimming cost V 4 bases and J 2 bases; bases outside gene matches: 8. Germline assignment: CDR1 SGHRS and CDR2 YFSETQ. This CDR3 contains 15 residues. CDR3 DNA sequence: TGCGCCAGCAGCAAAGCGACAGGGGTCACCTACGAGCAGTACTTC. Translating gives CASSKATGVTYEQYF.

The chain couples TRBV7-6 to TRBJ2-7, with a tentative D call TRBD1 (5 bases). Trimming left V 0 bases short and J 3 bases short, with 12 bases between. There are 15 residues in the CDR3. Germline CDR1 SGHVS, CDR2 FNYEAQ. The CDR3 sequence is CASSLAPGQGYEQYF. CDR3 sequence (DNA): TGTGCCAGCAGCTTAGCTCCCGGGCAGGGCTACGAGCAGTACTTC.

The J gene is TRBJ2-1, the V gene TRBV10-1; 12 bases map to TRBD1. CDR1 and CDR2 from the germline V gene are WNHNN and SYGVQD (reference sequence). Trimming took 6 bases from V and 7 from J; bases not matched to a gene: 7. This CDR3 spans 15 amino acids. The CDR3 sequence is CASSRDRGPRNEQFF. In DNA, the CDR3 is TGCGCCAGCAGCCGGGACAGGGGGCCGCGAAATGAGCAGTTCTTC.

J is TRBJ2-3 and V is TRBV29-1, with D possibly matching TRBD1 (5 bases). V was pared by 3 bases and J by 6 bases, with 10 bases between. The CDR3 is made up of 12 amino acids. CDR1 is SQVTM, CDR2 ANQGSEA, per germline. CDR3 sequence reads: CSVEVQVDTQYF. For the CDR3, the DNA is TGCAGCGTTGAGGTACAGGTGGATACGCAGTATTTT.

This chain uses TRBV18 with TRBJ2-5; 7 bases map to TRBD1. V trimming: 5 bases; J trimming: 6 bases; junction bases outside the gene matches: 6. Germline CDR1 is KGHSH and CDR2 is LQKENI. This CDR3 region has 13 residues. The CDR3 reads CASSTGQPKTQYF. CDR3 in DNA: TGTGCCAGCTCAACGGGACAGCCCAAGACCCAGTACTTC.

The J gene is TRBJ2-1, the V gene TRBV4-1; D uncertain. There are 17 residues in the CDR3. Germline V gene sequence: CDR1 MGHRA, CDR2 YSYEKL. Deletions cut 0 bases from V and 0 bases from J, with 12 bases between. The CDR3 sequence is CASSQEAAFPSYNEQFF. In DNA, the CDR3 is TGCGCCAGCAGCCAAGAGGCAGCCTTCCCCTCCTACAATGAGCAGTTCTTC.

V gene TRBV13 combines with J gene TRBJ1-4, with D possibly being TRBD1 (5 bases). This CDR3 comprises 14 residues. The germline CDR1 and CDR2 sequences are PRHDT and FYEKMQ (reference sequence). Trimming stripped 2 bases from V and 8 bases from J, with 12 bases between. The CDR3 region has the DNA TGTGCCAGCAGCTTACGGAGGGGTCGAGAAAAACTGTTTTTT. Translated: CASSLRRGREKLFF.

The chain recombines TRBV7-9 with TRBJ1-2; D gene uncertain. The V end lost 4 bases, the J end lost 7 bases, and 13 bases lay between the germline ends. The germline V gene has CDR1 SEHNR and CDR2 FQNEAQ (reference sequence). The CDR3 is 13 amino acids. Here the CDR3 reads CASSSGFSGGYTF. The CDR3 DNA follows: TGTGCCAGCAGCTCCGGGTTTTCAGGTGGCTACACCTTC.

CDR3 sequence reads: CASSLPEATYEQYF. The CDR3 DNA reads TGCGCCAGCAGCTTGCCCGAGGCTACCTACGAGCAGTACTTC. The V gene is TRBV5-1, the J gene TRBJ2-7; no reliable D call. CDR1 and CDR2 (germline): SGHRS, YFSETQ. V lost 1 base to trimming and J lost 2 bases, with 10 bases between them. The CDR3 totals 14 residues.

The chain links TRBV2 to TRBJ2-7; D might be TRBD1 (5 bases). This CDR3 has 16 amino acids. The ends were cut back, 0 bases at V and 1 base at J, with 13 bases in the middle. From germline, CDR1 is SNHLY and CDR2 FYNNEI. The chain's CDR3 is CASSEALGQGSYEQYF. As DNA, the CDR3 is TGTGCCAGCAGTGAAGCGCTGGGTCAGGGATCCTACGAGCAGTACTTC.

This sequence joins TRBV7-2 and TRBJ2-7; TRBD2 matches at 8 bases. Germline V gene data show CDR1 as SGHTA and CDR2 as FQGNSA. V shed 3 bases, J shed 5 bases, and the junction held 6 bases outside the gene matches. The CDR3 contains 14 residues. This CDR3 is CASSLGSGVNEQYF. The DNA for the CDR3 is TGTGCCAGCAGCTTGGGTAGCGGGGTCAACGAGCAGTACTTC.

The J gene is TRBJ1-2, the V gene TRBV30, with 12 bases fitting TRBD1. The trim removed 3 bases at V and 6 bases at J, leaving 5 bases unmatched. CDR3 length equals 14 residues. Germline CDR1 GTSNPN, CDR2 SVGIG (reference sequence). CDR3 residues: CAWSPGTGGHGYTF. The CDR3, as DNA: TGTGCCTGGAGCCCGGGGACAGGGGGCCATGGCTACACCTTC.

V gene TRBV10-3 combines with J gene TRBJ1-5; D is ambiguous. CDR1 is ENHRY and CDR2 is SYGVKD in the germline V gene. V dropped 3 bases and J dropped 10 bases, with 13 bases sitting between them. This CDR3 is built from 13 residues. CDR3 nucleotides: TGTGCCATCAGTGACGACGAGCCGGGACCCCAGCATTTT. Translation: CAISDDEPGPQHF.

The V and J genes are TRBV12-3 or TRBV12-4 and TRBJ2-7, with D possibly being TRBD1 (5 bases). V lost 6 bases, J lost 7 bases, and 13 bases lay in between. This CDR3 is built from 12 residues. The CDR3 here is CASRTTASEQYF. The CDR3 nucleotides are TGTGCCAGCAGAACGACAGCCTCTGAGCAGTACTTC.

The V call is TRBV2, the J call TRBJ2-2; D tentatively fits TRBD1 or TRBD2 (5 bases each). CDR3 length: 14 residues. Germline loops: CDR1 SNHLY, CDR2 FYNNEI. The V gene lost 6 bases and the J gene lost 7 bases, with 15 bases spanning the gap. The CDR3 bases are TGTGCCAGCAGGGGGGATCGCTGGGGCGGGGAGCTGTTTTTT. This sequence encodes CASRGDRWGGELFF.